The 16 T cell receptor beta chains presented below share a single source sample, sequenced in a study of CD8 T cells in ankylosing spondylitis (dated by TCRdb to about 2017). The paper as a whole reports these results and caveats: A TCR beta motif made up of eight or nine highly homologous amino acid variants appeared to be characteristic of blood from ankylosing spondylitis patients.

Their target antigens are unknown. Libraries were constructed by 5' RACE. For sequencing, an Illumina HiSeq 2500 was employed. TCRdb applied fastp at Q25 and MiXCR to the public reads, then kept only in-frame beta chains. Every distinct CDR3 protein forms one entry, paired with its most common genes and DNA. This sample holds about 460,000 distinct CDR3 sequences; roughly 5% were observed only once. The top ten clonotypes cover under 4.5% of the sample. The sample comprised blood, either unsorted or a sorted T cell fraction (not recorded which). These receptors all stem from a male donor with ankylosing spondylitis.

In this sample, this clonotype turned up a few times. The chain carries TRBV28 and TRBJ2-7, with D perhaps TRBD2 (5 bases). V lost 1 base and J lost 6, with 10 bases in between. The germline V gene has CDR1 MDHEN and CDR2 SYDVKM. The length of the CDR3 is 13 residues. In DNA, the CDR3 is TGTGCCAGCAGTTTATTCGGGGTGGGCGAGCAGTACTTC. Encoded protein: CASSLFGVGEQYF.

The sample holds a few counts of this clonotype. This sequence joins TRBV24-1 and TRBJ2-2; D unresolved. CDR1 and CDR2 (germline): KGHDR, SFDVKD. V was trimmed by 5 bases and J by 6 bases, leaving 9 bases between them. The CDR3 runs 13 residues. CDR3 nucleotide sequence: TGTGCCACCAGTGTGGGCAGCCCCGGGGAGCTGTTTTTT. Encoded protein: CATSVGSPGELFF.

This clonotype was seen many times. The chain carries TRBV29-1 and TRBJ2-3; TRBD2 aligns across 15 bases. Trimming at V came to 7 bases and at J to 5 bases, leaving 4 bases not matched to a gene. The CDR3 is made up of 14 amino acids. Germline loops: CDR1 SQVTM, CDR2 ANQGSEA. The DNA of the CDR3 is TGCAGCGGGGGGACTAGCGGGGGGCGAGATACGCAGTATTTT. Translated, it gives CSGGTSGGRDTQYF.

Many counts were recorded for this clonotype. The chain combines TRBV20-1 with TRBJ1-2; TRBD1 matches 7 bases. V lost 5 bases, J lost 4 bases, and 4 bases stayed unmatched. CDR3 length: 12 amino acids. Germline CDR1 reads DFQATT; CDR2 reads SNEGSKA (reference sequence). The CDR3 DNA reads TGCAGTGCTTCCGGGACAGCCTATGGCTACACCTTC. Protein: CSASGTAYGYTF.

V and J are TRBV7-9 and TRBJ2-3; the D gene is possibly TRBD2 (6 bases). From germline, CDR1 is SEHNR and CDR2 FQNEAQ (reference sequence). Trimming took 5 bases from V and 8 from J, leaving 14 bases between them. The CDR3 is 13 residues long. The CDR3 DNA is TGTGCCAGCAGCCCACTTTTCGGGGGTACGCAGTATTTT. Protein sequence: CASSPLFGGTQYF.

This clonotype was counted ten times or more. The rearrangement links TRBV20-1 to TRBJ2-1; 7 nucleotides agree with TRBD2. The germline V gene has CDR1 DFQATT and CDR2 SNEGSKA (reference sequence). The trim removed 6 bases at V and 4 bases at J, leaving 18 bases unmatched. This CDR3 has 17 residues. The CDR3 sequence: CSARVSRGRHPYNEQFF. Written as DNA, the CDR3 is TGCAGTGCCAGGGTTTCGCGCGGGAGACATCCGTACAATGAGCAGTTCTTC.

This clonotype was detected many times. V and J are TRBV9 and TRBJ2-3; 8 bases line up with TRBD2. This CDR3 is built from 16 residues. Looked up from germline, CDR1 is SGDLS and CDR2 is YYNGEE. The V segment lost 3 bases and the J segment 0 bases; nucleotides outside the gene matches: 6. The CDR3 is CASSAGRVISTDTQYF. In DNA form, the CDR3 reads TGTGCCAGCAGCGCCGGGAGGGTAATTAGCACAGATACGCAGTATTTT.

The table lists this clonotype with many counts. The rearrangement joins TRBV6-2 or TRBV6-3 to TRBJ2-2; 7 bases fit TRBD1. Germline V gives CDR1 MNHEY, CDR2 SVGEGT. The CDR3 loop spans 16 amino acids. The V segment lost 6 bases and the J segment 2 bases; nucleotides outside the gene matches: 9. The CDR3 nucleotides are TGTGCCAGCAGAATCCGGGACAGTGCCAACACCGGGGAGCTGTTTTTT. Protein: CASRIRDSANTGELFF.

In its sample, this clonotype was seen many times. The chain employs TRBV5-1 and TRBJ2-3; unclear D gene. The germline gives CDR1 SGHRS, CDR2 YFSETQ. The CDR3 is 15 amino acids. V lost 0 bases and J lost 0, with 8 bases in between. CDR3 region: CASSLVTGSTDTQYF. CDR3 nucleotide sequence: TGCGCCAGCAGCTTGGTTACTGGTAGCACAGATACGCAGTATTTT.

Turning to this clonotype: A single base separates this from a much larger clone, so it may be a read error. The rearrangement links TRBV7-2 to TRBJ1-4; the D is unclear. The CDR3 is 14 amino acids. Germline lookup yields CDR1 SGHTA and CDR2 FQGNSA. CDR3: CASSLGRANKKLFF. The CDR3 region has the DNA TGTGCCAGCAGCTTAGGGCGGGCTAATAAAAAACTGTTTTTT.

The gene calls are TRBV4-3 and TRBJ1-3; no clear D gene. Per germline, CDR1 LGHNA and CDR2 YSLEER. With 0 bases removed from V and 0 bases from J, the gap between germline ends came to 9 bases. The CDR3 is made up of 16 amino acids. The CDR3 loop is CASSQEIGASGNTIYF. CDR3 DNA: TGCGCCAGCAGCCAAGAGATAGGTGCCTCTGGAAACACCATATATTTT.

Ten or more counts support this clonotype. The rearrangement uses TRBV2 and TRBJ2-3; TRBD2 matches at 12 bases. The junction had 5 bases not matched to a gene; V was cut back by 7 bases and J by 3 bases. This CDR3 region has 15 residues. CDR1 is SNHLY, CDR2 FYNNEI, per germline. For the CDR3, the DNA is TGTGCCAGCAACCCTAGCGGGAGGGCAACAGATACGCAGTATTTT. Protein: CASNPSGRATDTQYF. The variable domain in full, completed from reference TRBV2 and TRBJ2-3, reads EPEVTQTPSHQVTQMGQEVILRCVPISNHLYFYWYRQILGQKVEFLVSFYNNEISEKSEIFDDQFSVERPDGSNFTLKIRSTKLEDSAMYFCASNPSGRATDTQYFGPGTRLTVL.

There are many counts of this clonotype. V gene TRBV4-2 combines with J gene TRBJ1-6; D not certain. This CDR3 has 17 residues. Germline V lookup: CDR1 LGHNA, CDR2 YNFKEQ. Trimming shortened V by 0 bases and J by 0 bases, and 9 bases separated the two germline ends. The DNA for the CDR3 is TGTGCCAGCAGCCAAGACCTCTATAGCTCCTATAATTCACCCCTCCACTTT. Its protein product is CASSQDLYSSYNSPLHF.

This clonotype was seen ten or more times. The chain recombines TRBV20-1 with TRBJ1-1, with no clear D. The CDR3 spans 12 residues. V was pared by 3 bases and J by 4 bases, with 9 bases between. The germline V gene has CDR1 DFQATT and CDR2 SNEGSKA (reference sequence). CDR3 protein: CSARRGPTEAFF. The CDR3 bases are TGCAGTGCTAGGAGAGGGCCCACTGAAGCTTTCTTT.

The table lists this clonotype with many counts. The V call is TRBV6-2 or TRBV6-3, the J call TRBJ2-5; D may be TRBD2 (6 bases). The CDR3 has 14 residues. The V end was cut by 8 bases, the J end by 2 bases, with 15 bases between. Germline V CDR1 and CDR2: MNHEY, SVGEGT. In DNA, the CDR3 is TGTGCCAGCGTGGAATTGGGGGGACAAGAGACCCAGTACTTC. Translated: CASVELGGQETQYF.

The chain uses TRBV18 and TRBJ1-4, with 9 nucleotides matching TRBD1. J lost 8 bases, V lost 6 bases, and 7 bases had no gene match. The CDR3 is 14 residues long. CDR1 is KGHSH, CDR2 LQKENI, per germline. The CDR3 loop is CASSATGGDEKLFF. The DNA for the CDR3 is TGTGCCAGCTCCGCCACAGGGGGCGACGAAAAACTGTTTTTT.